The source of this TCR beta chain is a study of T cells in Graves' hyperthyroidism and ophthalmopathy. Amplified TCR beta CDR3 regions derived from RNA transcripts. TCR CDR3 regions were first amplified by RT-PCR with HTBI primers. From the multiplex PCR reads, TCRdb called clonotypes with MiXCR, one entry per CDR3 protein. The sample gives a few hundred thousand distinct CDR3 sequences, 13% to 15% of which show up once; less than 15% is in the top ten. Uncontrolled infection, other autoimmune disease, pregnancy or lactation disqualified patients from enrolment. This sequence originates from a woman in her 40s with Graves' hyperthyroidism that later progressed to Graves' ophthalmopathy. Input material: blood.

CDR3 sequence reads: CAWGRDSESGELFF. For the CDR3, the DNA is TGTGCCTGGGGACGGGACTCGGAGTCCGGGGAGCTGTTTTTT. The chain links TRBV30 to TRBJ2-2, with D maybe TRBD2 (6 bases). The V and J ends lost 5 bases and 6 bases respectively, with 16 bases between them. This CDR3 has 14 residues. Germline CDR1 reads GTSNPN; CDR2 reads SVGIG (reference sequence).